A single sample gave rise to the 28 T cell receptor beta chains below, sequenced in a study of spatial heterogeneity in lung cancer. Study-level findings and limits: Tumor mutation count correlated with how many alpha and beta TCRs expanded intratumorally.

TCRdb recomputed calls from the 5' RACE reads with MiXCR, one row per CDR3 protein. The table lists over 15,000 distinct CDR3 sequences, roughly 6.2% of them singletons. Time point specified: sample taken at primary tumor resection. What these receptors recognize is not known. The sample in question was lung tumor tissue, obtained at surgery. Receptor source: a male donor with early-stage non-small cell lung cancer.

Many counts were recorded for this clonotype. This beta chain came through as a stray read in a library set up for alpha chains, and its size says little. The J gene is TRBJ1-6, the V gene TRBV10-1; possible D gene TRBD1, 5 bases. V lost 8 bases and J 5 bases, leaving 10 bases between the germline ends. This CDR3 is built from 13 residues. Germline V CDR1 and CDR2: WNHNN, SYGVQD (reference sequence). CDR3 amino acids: CASAGTDNSPLHF. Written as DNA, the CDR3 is TGCGCCAGCGCCGGGACGGATAATTCACCCCTCCACTTT.

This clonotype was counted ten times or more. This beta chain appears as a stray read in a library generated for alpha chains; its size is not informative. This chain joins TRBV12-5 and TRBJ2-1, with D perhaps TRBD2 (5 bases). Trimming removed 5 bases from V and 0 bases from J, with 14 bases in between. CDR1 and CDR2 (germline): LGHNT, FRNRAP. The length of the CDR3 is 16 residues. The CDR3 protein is CASGVTERSSYNEQFF. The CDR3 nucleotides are TGTGCTAGTGGTGTAACTGAGCGGAGCTCCTACAATGAGCAGTTCTTC.

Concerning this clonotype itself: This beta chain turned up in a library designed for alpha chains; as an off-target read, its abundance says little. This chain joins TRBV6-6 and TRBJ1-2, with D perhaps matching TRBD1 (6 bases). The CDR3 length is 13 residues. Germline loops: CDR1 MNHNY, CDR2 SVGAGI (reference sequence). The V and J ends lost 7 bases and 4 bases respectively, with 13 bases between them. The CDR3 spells CASIRGGPYGYTF. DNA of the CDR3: TGTGCCAGCATCCGAGGGGGGCCCTATGGCTACACCTTC.

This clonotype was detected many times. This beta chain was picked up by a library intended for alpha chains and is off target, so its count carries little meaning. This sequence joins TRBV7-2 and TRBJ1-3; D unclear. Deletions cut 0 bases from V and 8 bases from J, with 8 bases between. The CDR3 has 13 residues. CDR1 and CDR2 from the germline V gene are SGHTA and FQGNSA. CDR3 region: CASSLAPGDTIYF. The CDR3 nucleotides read TGTGCCAGCAGCTTAGCACCCGGGGACACCATATATTTT. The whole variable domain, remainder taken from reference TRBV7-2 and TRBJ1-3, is GAGVSQSPSNKVTEKGKDVELRCDPISGHTALYWYRQSLGQGLEFLIYFQGNSAPDKSGLPSDRFSAERTGGSVSTLTIQRTQQEDSAVYLCASSLAPGDTIYFGEGSWLTVV.

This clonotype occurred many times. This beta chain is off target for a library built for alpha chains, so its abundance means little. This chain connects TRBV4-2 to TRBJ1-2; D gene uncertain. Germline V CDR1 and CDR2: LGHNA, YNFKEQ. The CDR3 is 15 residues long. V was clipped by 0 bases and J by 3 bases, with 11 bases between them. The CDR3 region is CASSQEFTPDYGYTF. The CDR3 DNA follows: TGTGCCAGCAGCCAAGAGTTCACACCGGACTATGGCTACACCTTC.

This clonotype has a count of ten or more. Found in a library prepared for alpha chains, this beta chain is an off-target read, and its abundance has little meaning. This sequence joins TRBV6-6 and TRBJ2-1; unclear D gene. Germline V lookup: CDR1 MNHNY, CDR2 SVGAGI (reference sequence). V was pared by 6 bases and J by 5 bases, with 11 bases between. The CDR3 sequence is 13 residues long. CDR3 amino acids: CASSTRPNNEQFF. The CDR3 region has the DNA TGTGCCAGCAGCACCCGGCCCAACAATGAGCAGTTCTTC.

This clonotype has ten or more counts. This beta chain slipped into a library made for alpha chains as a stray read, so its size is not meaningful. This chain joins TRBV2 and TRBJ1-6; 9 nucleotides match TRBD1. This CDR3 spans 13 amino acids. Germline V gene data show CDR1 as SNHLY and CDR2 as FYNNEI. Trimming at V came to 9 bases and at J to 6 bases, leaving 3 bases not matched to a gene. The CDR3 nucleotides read TGTGCCAGTGGGACAGGGTTTAATTCACCCCTCCACTTT. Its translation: CASGTGFNSPLHF.

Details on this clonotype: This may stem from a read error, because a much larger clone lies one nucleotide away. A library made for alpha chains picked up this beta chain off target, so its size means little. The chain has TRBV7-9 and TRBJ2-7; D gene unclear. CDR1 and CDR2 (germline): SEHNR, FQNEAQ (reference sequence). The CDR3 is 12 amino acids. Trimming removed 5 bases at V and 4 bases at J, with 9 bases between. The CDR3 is CASSDPGYEQYF. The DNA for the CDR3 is TGTGCCAGCAGCGACCCCGGGTACGAGCAGTACTTC.

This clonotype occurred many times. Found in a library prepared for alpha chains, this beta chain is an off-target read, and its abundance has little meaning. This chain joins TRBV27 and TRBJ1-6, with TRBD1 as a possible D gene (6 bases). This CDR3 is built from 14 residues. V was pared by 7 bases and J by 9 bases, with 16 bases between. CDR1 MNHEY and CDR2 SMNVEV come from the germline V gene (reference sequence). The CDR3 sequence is CASKTTGPTSPLHF. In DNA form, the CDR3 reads TGTGCCAGCAAGACCACAGGGCCGACTTCACCCCTCCACTTT.

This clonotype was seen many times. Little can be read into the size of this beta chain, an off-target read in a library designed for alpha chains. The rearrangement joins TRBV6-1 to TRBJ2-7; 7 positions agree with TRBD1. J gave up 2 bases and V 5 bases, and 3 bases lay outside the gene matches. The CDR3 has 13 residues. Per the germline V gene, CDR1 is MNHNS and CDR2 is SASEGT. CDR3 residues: CASSNRGPYEQYF. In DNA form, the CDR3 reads TGTGCCAGCAGTAACAGGGGCCCCTACGAGCAGTACTTC.

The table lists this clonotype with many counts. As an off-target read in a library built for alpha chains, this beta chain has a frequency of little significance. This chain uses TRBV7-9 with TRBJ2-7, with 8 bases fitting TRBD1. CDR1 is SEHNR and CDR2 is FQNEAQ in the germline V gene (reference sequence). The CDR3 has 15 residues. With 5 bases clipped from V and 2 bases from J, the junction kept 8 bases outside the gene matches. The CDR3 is CASSPVPRGPYEQYF. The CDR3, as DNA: TGTGCCAGCAGCCCAGTCCCCAGGGGGCCCTACGAGCAGTACTTC.

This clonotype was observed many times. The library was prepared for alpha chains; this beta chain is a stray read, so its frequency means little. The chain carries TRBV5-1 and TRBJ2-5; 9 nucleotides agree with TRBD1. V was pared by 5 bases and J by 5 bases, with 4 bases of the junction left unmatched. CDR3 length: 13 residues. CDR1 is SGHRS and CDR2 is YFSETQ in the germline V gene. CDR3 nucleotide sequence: TGCGCCAGCAGTCCCGGGACAGGGGAGACCCAGTACTTC. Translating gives CASSPGTGETQYF.

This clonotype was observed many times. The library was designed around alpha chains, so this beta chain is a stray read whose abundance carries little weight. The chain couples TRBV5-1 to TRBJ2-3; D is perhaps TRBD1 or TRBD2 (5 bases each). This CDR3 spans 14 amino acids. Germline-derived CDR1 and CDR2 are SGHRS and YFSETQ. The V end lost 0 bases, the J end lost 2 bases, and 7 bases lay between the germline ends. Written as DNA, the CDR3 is TGCGCCAGCAGCTTGGACGGGACCACAGATACGCAGTATTTT. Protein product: CASSLDGTTDTQYF.

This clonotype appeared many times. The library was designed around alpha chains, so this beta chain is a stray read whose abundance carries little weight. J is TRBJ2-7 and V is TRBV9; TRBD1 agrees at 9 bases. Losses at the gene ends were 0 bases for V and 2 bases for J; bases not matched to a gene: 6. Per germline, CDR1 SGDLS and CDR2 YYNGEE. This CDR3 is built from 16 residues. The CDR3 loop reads CASSVAPGTGTYEQYF. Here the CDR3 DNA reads TGTGCCAGCAGCGTAGCTCCCGGGACAGGGACCTACGAGCAGTACTTC. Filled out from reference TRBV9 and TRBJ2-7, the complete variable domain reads DSGVTQTPKHLITATGQRVTLRCSPRSGDLSVYWYQQSLDQGLQFLIQYYNGEERAKGNILERFSAQQFPDLHSELNLSSLELGDSALYFCASSVAPGTGTYEQYFGPGTRLTVT.

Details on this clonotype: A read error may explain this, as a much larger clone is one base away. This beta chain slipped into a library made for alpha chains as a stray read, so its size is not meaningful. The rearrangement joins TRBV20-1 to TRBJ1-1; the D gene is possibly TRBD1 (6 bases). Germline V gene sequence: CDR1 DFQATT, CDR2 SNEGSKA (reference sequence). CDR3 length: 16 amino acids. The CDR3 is CSARDLTTGMNAEAFF. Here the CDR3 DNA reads TGCAGTGCTAGAGATTTGACGACAGGAATGAACGCTGAAGCTTTCTTT.

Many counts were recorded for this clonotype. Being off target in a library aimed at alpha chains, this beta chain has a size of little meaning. In DNA, the CDR3 is TGCAGCGCTAAAGACGCCGAGCAGTACTTC. It encodes CSAKDAEQYF. This sequence joins TRBV29-1 and TRBJ2-7, with D hard to call. The CDR3 length is 10 residues. The germline V gene encodes CDR1 SQVTM and CDR2 ANQGSEA. Trimming stripped 7 bases from V and 6 bases from J, with 10 bases between.

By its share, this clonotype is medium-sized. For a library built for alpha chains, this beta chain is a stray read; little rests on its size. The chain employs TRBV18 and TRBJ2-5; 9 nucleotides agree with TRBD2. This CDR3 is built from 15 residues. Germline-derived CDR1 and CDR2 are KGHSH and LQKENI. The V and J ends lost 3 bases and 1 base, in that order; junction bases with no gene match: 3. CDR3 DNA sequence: TGTGCCAGCTCACCTGGAGCGGGAGGCCAAGAGACCCAGTACTTC. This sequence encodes CASSPGAGGQETQYF.

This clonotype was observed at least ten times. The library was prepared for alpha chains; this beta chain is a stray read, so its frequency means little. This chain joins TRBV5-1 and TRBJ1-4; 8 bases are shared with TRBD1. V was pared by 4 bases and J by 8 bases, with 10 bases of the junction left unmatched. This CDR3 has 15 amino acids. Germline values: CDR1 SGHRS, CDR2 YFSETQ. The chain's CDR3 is CASSRTGTGVEKLFF. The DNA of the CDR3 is TGCGCCAGCAGCAGAACCGGGACAGGTGTGGAAAAACTGTTTTTT.

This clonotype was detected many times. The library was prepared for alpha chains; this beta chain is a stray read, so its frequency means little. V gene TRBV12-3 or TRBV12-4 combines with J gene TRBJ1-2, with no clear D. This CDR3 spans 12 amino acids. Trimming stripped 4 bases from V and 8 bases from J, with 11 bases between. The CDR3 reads CASSYLGQGYTF. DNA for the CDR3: TGTGCCAGCAGTTATTTAGGGCAGGGCTACACCTTC.

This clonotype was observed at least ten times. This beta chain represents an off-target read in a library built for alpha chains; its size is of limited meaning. The chain's CDR3 is CASSLATGTHQPQHF. In nucleotides, the CDR3 is TGTGCCAGCAGTTTGGCGACAGGGACCCATCAGCCCCAGCATTTT. The genes are TRBV28 and TRBJ1-5, with 7 bases fitting TRBD1. The V gene end was trimmed by 3 bases and the J gene end by 5 bases; junction bases not matched to a gene: 7. Germline V gives CDR1 MDHEN, CDR2 SYDVKM. The length of the CDR3 is 15 residues. Complete variable domain (other parts from reference TRBV28 and TRBJ1-5): DVKVTQSSRYLVKRTGEKVFLECVQDMDHENMFWYRQDPGLGLRLIYFSYDVKMKEKGDIPEGYSVSREKKERFSLILESASTNQTSMYLCASSLATGTHQPQHFGDGTRLSIL.

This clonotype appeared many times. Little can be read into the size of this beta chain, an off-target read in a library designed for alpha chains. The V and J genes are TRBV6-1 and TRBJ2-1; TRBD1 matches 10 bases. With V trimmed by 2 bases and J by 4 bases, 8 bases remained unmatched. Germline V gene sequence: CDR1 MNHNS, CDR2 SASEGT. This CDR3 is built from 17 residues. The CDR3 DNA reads TGTGCCAGCAGTGAAAGGACAGGGGGAGGCCTGTACAATGAGCAGTTCTTC. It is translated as CASSERTGGGLYNEQFF.

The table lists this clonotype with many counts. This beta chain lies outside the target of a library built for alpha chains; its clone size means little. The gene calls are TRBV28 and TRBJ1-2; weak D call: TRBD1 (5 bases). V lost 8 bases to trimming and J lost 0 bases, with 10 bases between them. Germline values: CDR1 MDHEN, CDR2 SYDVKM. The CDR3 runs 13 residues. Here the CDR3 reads CASEGSTNYGYTF. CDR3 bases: TGTGCCAGCGAGGGGTCGACTAACTATGGCTACACCTTC.

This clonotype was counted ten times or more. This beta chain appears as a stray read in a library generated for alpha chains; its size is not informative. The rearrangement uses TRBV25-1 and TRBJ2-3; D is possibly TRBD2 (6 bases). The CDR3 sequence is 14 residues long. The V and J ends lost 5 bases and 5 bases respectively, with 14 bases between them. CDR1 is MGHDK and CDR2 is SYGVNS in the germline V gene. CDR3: CASSKGLGGDTQYF. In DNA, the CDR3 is TGTGCCAGCAGTAAGGGATTGGGGGGAGATACGCAGTATTTT.

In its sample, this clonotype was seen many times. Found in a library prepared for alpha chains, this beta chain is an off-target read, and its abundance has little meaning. The CDR3 DNA follows: TGTGCCAGCAGGGTGGGCATGAACACTGAAGCTTTCTTT. This gives the protein CASRVGMNTEAFF. This rearrangement joins TRBV7-3 to TRBJ1-1; D gene uncertain. The CDR3 spans 13 residues. Trimming removed 6 bases from V and 0 bases from J, with 8 bases in between. Germline V gene data show CDR1 as SGHTA and CDR2 as FQGTGA.

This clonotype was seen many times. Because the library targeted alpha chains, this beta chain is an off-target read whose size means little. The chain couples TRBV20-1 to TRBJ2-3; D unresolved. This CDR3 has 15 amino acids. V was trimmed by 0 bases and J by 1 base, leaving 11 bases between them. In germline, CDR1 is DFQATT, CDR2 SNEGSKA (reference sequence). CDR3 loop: CSARDPSYRTDTQYF. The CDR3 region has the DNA TGCAGTGCTAGAGATCCCAGCTATCGCACAGATACGCAGTATTTT.

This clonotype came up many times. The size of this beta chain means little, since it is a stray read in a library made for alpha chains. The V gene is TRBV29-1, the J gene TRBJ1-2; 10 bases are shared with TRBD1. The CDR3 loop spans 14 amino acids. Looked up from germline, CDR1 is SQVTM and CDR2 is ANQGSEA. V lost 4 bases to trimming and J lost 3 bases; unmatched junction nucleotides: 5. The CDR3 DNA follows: TGCAGCGTTGGGGGGACAGGGGCTTACTATGGCTACACCTTC. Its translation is CSVGGTGAYYGYTF.

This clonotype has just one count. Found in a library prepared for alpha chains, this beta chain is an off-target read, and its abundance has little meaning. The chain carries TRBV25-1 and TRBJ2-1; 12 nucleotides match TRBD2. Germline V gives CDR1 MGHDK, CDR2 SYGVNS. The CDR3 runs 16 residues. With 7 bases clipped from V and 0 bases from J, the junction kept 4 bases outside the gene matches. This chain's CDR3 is CASTGLAGSSYNEQFF. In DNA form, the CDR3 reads TGTGCCAGCACCGGACTAGCGGGAAGCTCCTACAATGAGCAGTTCTTC.

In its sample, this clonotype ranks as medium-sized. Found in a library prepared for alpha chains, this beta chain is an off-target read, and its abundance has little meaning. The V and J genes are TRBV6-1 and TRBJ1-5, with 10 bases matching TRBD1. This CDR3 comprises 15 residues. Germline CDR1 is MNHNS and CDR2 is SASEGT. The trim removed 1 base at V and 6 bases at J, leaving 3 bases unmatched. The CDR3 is CASSEVTGGIQPQHF. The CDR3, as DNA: TGTGCCAGCAGTGAAGTGACAGGGGGCATTCAGCCCCAGCATTTT.